This T cell receptor beta chain was identified in a study of molecular identifiers for immune sequencing clone quantification. Study observations and caveats: Highly expanded clone sizes could be underestimated through barcode sharing by identical TCR molecules. Spike-in Jurkat TCR RNA from a single cell reportedly registered among about a million naive cells.

In the case of this clonotype: The antigen is not known. A read error may account for a junction end that differs from germline.

Library preparation followed earlier protocols using designated TCR primers. TCRdb passed the PCR reads through MiXCR, listing each CDR3 protein once. The data show around 460,000 distinct CDR3 sequences, approximately 25% seen once. CD8+CD4-CCR7+CD45RA+ cells were sorted as naive CD8 T cells. This CDR3 contains 15 residues. The germline V gene encodes CDR1 MNHEY and CDR2 SVGAGI. The rearrangement joins TRBV6-5 to TRBJ1-5; no reliable D call. This sequence originates from a human donor in good health. Some libraries in this study had Jurkat cell RNA spiked in. The material sequenced was naive CD8+ T cells from blood, with Jurkat cell RNA spiked in. Subset of the sample: FACS-sorted CD8+CD4-CCR7+CD45RA+ naive T cells. The CDR3 here is CASSPAGNSNPPQHF. CDR3 DNA: TGTGCCAGCAGTCCGGCCGGAAATAGCAATCCGCCCCAGCATTTT.